This T cell receptor (beta chain) appears in the sequencing data of a study of CD8 T cells in Susac syndrome (dated by TCRdb to about 2019). Concerning the study at large: Repertoire sequencing was used to test whether CD8+ T cell activation and differentiation in Susac syndrome was antigen driven. The clonality of the CD8+ T cell repertoire was compared across over 9 healthy donors, around 14 Susac syndrome patients and under 18 multiple sclerosis patients.

RNA was extracted using the RNeasy kit, and roughly 0.5 to 1 microgram was reverse transcribed with random hexamers. TCR beta CDR3 regions were amplified with the immunoSEQ multiplex PCR assay covering 54 Vbeta and 13 Jbeta segments. Bias from PCR amplification was corrected by using a synthetic template baseline for primer optimization and for computational correction. The original pipeline was this. Only productive sequences were kept, with reads annotated to V, D and J genes according to IMGT and analyzed in immunoSEQ Analyzer. Clonality was computed as one minus Shannon entropy normalized by log2 of the number of productive unique sequences. Public and private clones were assessed among the 100 most prevalent clones of each patient and control. Susac-specific clones were defined as absent from healthy and MS cohorts, some 1,000 published viral clones and other ImmuneACCESS disease sequences. The public reads were reprocessed in TCRdb via fastp at Q25 and MiXCR, keeping in-frame beta chains. Records with the same CDR3 protein are collapsed into one entry carrying the most frequent genes and DNA. These V and J calls rely on TCRdb rather than the paper's analysis. This sample comprises roughly 140,000 distinct CDR3 sequences, 94% of them detected only once. Of the sample, around 0.21% falls within the top ten clones.

The paper's findings and limits, for the study overall: The study acknowledged that relatively few individuals were included in the TCR sequencing and HLA analysis.

To note about this clonotype: Its recognized antigen is unknown. Base quality data are lacking; no much larger clone is found one base away.

Trimming takes 0 bases from V and 3 bases from J, and the germline ends sit 11 bases apart. The CDR3 contains 15 residues, cysteine and phenylalanine counted. Of all the DNA, just the CDR3 is kept, 45 bases in frame from base 1. The germline V gene encodes CDR1 GTSNPN and CDR2 SVGIG (reference sequence). Peripheral blood CD8+ and CD4+ T cells from healthy donors, Susac syndrome patients and multiple sclerosis patients were profiled by high-throughput TCR beta sequencing. The multiple sclerosis controls were treatment-naive patients whose relapsing-remitting disease, either stable or active, fulfilled the revised McDonald criteria. Bulk CD8+ and CD4+ T cells were purified by magnetic negative isolation, whereas CD8+ TEMRA cells were enriched by FACS. Blood was collected in EDTA tubes and processed within 24 hours, with PBMCs isolated through density gradient centrifugation. PBMCs destined for TCR sequencing were cryopreserved in liquid nitrogen and later thawed in a 37 °C water bath. The sorted or isolated CD4+, CD8+ and CD8+ TEMRA cells had a purity of 90% or higher.

The chain is encoded by TRBV30 joined to TRBJ2-2, with the D segment identity uncertain. Sequencing was performed on CD8+ T cells from PBMCs. The TCR comes from a human donor with multiple sclerosis. The CDR3 sequence is CAWSVPRPDTGELFF. The DNA sequence is given as TGTGCCTGGAGTGTACCCCGCCCGGACACCGGGGAGCTGTTTTTT.